This entry concerns a single T cell receptor beta chain. The antigen is not known. With the Oncomine TCR Beta short-read assay, DNA from cultured CD4+ T cells was sequenced. TCRdb itself ran the PCR reads through MiXCR, one entry per CDR3 protein. The data contain roughly 5,000 distinct CDR3 sequences, more than 65% of them seen just once; the ten biggest clones take up about 50%. Treatment denoted: roughly 10-day PBMC culture with coronavirus spike peptide pools or control peptides (ViraFEST assay). Under the ViraFEST approach, antigen-specific T cells were expanded with peptide pools and TCRs subsequently sequenced. This record comes from a study of vaccination and CD4 T cells after COVID-19. On the study more broadly: Median time from COVID diagnosis to post-COVID sampling was 101 days (35 to 161). A median of 72 days (range 14 to 241) separated dose two from the taking of post-vaccine samples. Cells were stimulated with overlapping spike peptides from SARS-CoV-2, HCoV-NL63, HCoV-OC43 and HCoV-229E.

The germline gives CDR1 SEHNR, CDR2 FQNEAQ (reference sequence). The CDR3 consists of 16 residues. Trimming cost V 4 bases and J 4 bases; bases outside gene matches: 8. This sequence was found in a human donor who had recovered from COVID-19. The genes are TRBV7-9 and TRBJ2-7, with TRBD2 matching over 12 bases. The material sequenced was CD4+ T cells from blood, cultured in vitro. CDR3 residues: CASSSTASGRGYEQYF. DNA for the CDR3: TGTGCCAGCAGCTCAACAGCTAGCGGGAGGGGATACGAGCAGTACTTC.